Below are 18 T cell receptor beta chains sequenced from a single sample in a study of blood T cells in healthy people across ages. Then a second PCR, running about 7 to 11 cycles, was carried out with a sample-barcoded 5' primer and a J-beta primer mix. One entry per CDR3 protein results from TCRdb running MiXCR on the 5' RACE reads. The table includes approximately 900,000 distinct CDR3 sequences, around 29% detected once. These data were likewise used in another study, on T cells of mothers and their children.

The material sequenced was blood. The receptors originated from a woman aged 40 to 50 in good health.

This clonotype showed up just a few times. The chain is built from TRBV28 and TRBJ2-6, with no clear D. The CDR3 has 14 amino acids. V was trimmed by 7 bases and J by 4 bases, leaving 11 bases between them. The germline gives CDR1 MDHEN, CDR2 SYDVKM. Here the CDR3 reads CASTLVTGANVLTF. The DNA for the CDR3 is TGTGCCAGCACCCTGGTTACCGGGGCCAACGTCCTGACTTTC.

The chain has TRBV7-2 and TRBJ1-1, with 8 positions matching TRBD1. This CDR3 is built from 13 residues. CDR1 SGHTA and CDR2 FQGNSA come from the germline V gene. Germline trimming cut 4 bases from V and 6 bases from J; bases unmatched to any gene: 4. The CDR3 protein is CASSWMGQAEAFF. For the CDR3, the DNA is TGTGCCAGCAGCTGGATGGGACAGGCTGAAGCTTTCTTT.

The rearrangement joins TRBV12-3 or TRBV12-4 to TRBJ1-1, with a tentative D call TRBD1 (6 bases). This CDR3 has 14 residues. Trimming shortened V by 7 bases and J by 4 bases, and 16 bases separated the two germline ends. CDR3 coding DNA: TGTGCCAGCACCCCCGGCGGGGGGCGCACTGAAGCTTTCTTT. Its translation: CASTPGGGRTEAFF.

The chain has TRBV12-3 or TRBV12-4 and TRBJ2-7, with TRBD1 matching over 9 bases. The J call may not be correct, given that the DNA end is closer to TRBJ2-5. This CDR3 has 15 amino acids. CDR3 in amino acids: CASSSQGAGEETQYF. The CDR3 DNA follows: TGTGCCAGCAGTTCACAGGGGGCTGGCGAGGAGACCCAGTACTTC.

There are a few counts of this clonotype. The CDR3 is CSAPNLGGLTGETQYF. Here the CDR3 DNA reads TGCAGTGCTCCCAATCTTGGGGGCCTCACGGGGGAGACCCAGTACTTC. The chain employs TRBV20-1 and TRBJ2-5; TRBD1 might be the D (6 bases). The CDR3 is made up of 16 amino acids. Germline V gene data show CDR1 as DFQATT and CDR2 as SNEGSKA (reference sequence). Trimming shortened V by 5 bases and J by 5 bases, and 24 bases separated the two germline ends.

This chain links TRBV9 with TRBJ2-1; TRBD1 aligns across 12 bases. With V trimmed by 4 bases and J by 10 bases, 6 bases remained unmatched. The CDR3 is made up of 14 amino acids. Germline V lookup: CDR1 SGDLS, CDR2 YYNGEE. Here the CDR3 reads CASSPGTGGYEQFF. In DNA, the CDR3 is TGTGCCAGCAGCCCTGGGACAGGGGGCTACGAGCAGTTCTTC.

A word on this clonotype: A read error is likely, as this CDR3 ends without the conserved phenylalanine or tryptophan. The CDR3 protein is CASSREYNSPLHL. The CDR3 DNA is TGTGCCAGCAGCCGGGAATATAATTCACCCCTCCACCTT. J is TRBJ1-6 and V is TRBV6-5, with D unclear. The V end was cut by 6 bases, the J end by 4 bases, with 7 bases between. CDR3 size: 13 residues. In germline, CDR1 is MNHEY, CDR2 SVGAGI.

This clonotype occurred a few times. One end of the junction does not line up with germline, which may come from a read error. J is TRBJ2-5 and V is TRBV5-1; 11 nucleotides align to TRBD1. Germline values: CDR1 SGHRS, CDR2 YFSETQ. The CDR3 contains 15 residues. CDR3 region: CANSLGGQGAETQYF. As DNA, the CDR3 is TGCGCCAACAGCTTGGGTGGACAGGGGGCCGAGACCCAGTACTTC.

This clonotype showed up just a few times. The chain uses TRBV20-1 and TRBJ2-1, with 9 bases aligning to TRBD2. V shed 3 bases, J shed 5 bases, and the junction held 8 bases outside the gene matches. The germline CDR1 and CDR2 sequences are DFQATT and SNEGSKA (reference sequence). The CDR3 runs to 15 residues. CDR3 DNA sequence: TGCAGTGCTAGTCCGGCGGGGGGGCAACACAATGAGCAGTTCTTC. It encodes CSASPAGGQHNEQFF.

This clonotype was seen more than once but under ten times. Here the CDR3 reads CASSQGAGPQETQYF. The CDR3 coding sequence is TGCGCCAGCAGCCAAGGGGCAGGGCCTCAAGAGACCCAGTACTTC. The rearrangement links TRBV4-3 to TRBJ2-5, with D perhaps TRBD1 (5 bases). CDR1 is LGHNA, CDR2 YSLEER, per germline. V shed 1 base and J shed 2 bases, with 11 bases lying between them. This CDR3 is built from 15 residues.

This clonotype has a handful of counts. The chain's CDR3 is CASSQAQGEGDTEAFF. The CDR3 DNA reads as TGCGCCAGCAGCCAGGCGCAGGGCGAGGGGGACACTGAAGCTTTCTTT. This chain joins TRBV4-1 and TRBJ1-1; tentatively, D is TRBD1 (6 bases). Trimming took 3 bases from V and 3 from J, leaving 17 bases between them. CDR1 and CDR2 (germline): MGHRA, YSYEKL. This CDR3 spans 16 amino acids.

This clonotype has just a few counts. The genes are TRBV28 and TRBJ2-1; 9 bases line up with TRBD2. J was trimmed by 0 bases and V by 3 bases; bases with no gene match: 18. The CDR3 is made up of 21 amino acids. CDR1 is MDHEN, CDR2 SYDVKM, per germline. The CDR3 nucleotides read TGTGCCAGCAGTTTTTCCCCGGCGGGGGGGCCGAGTCGTTTCTCCTACAATGAGCAGTTCTTC. Encoded protein: CASSFSPAGGPSRFSYNEQFF.

In this sample, this clonotype turned up many times. The chain is built from TRBV20-1 and TRBJ2-5, with TRBD1 matching 9 bases. The trim removed 3 bases at V and 9 bases at J, leaving 11 bases unmatched. The germline V gene has CDR1 DFQATT and CDR2 SNEGSKA (reference sequence). This CDR3 has 14 residues. CDR3 sequence reads: CSARYPGQGVSQYF. CDR3 DNA sequence: TGCAGTGCTAGGTACCCGGGACAGGGCGTGTCCCAGTACTTC.

This clonotype occurred a few times. V gene TRBV5-1 combines with J gene TRBJ1-1; 9 nucleotides align to TRBD1. CDR1 is SGHRS and CDR2 is YFSETQ in the germline V gene. V shed 3 bases, J shed 7 bases, and the junction held 4 bases outside the gene matches. CDR3 size: 13 residues. The CDR3 spells CASSSGQGIEAFF. CDR3 sequence (DNA): TGCGCCAGCAGCTCGGGACAGGGTATTGAAGCTTTCTTT.

This clonotype was found a few times. Being one base from a much bigger clone, this may be a read error. V and J are TRBV10-3 and TRBJ2-4; TRBD2 agrees at 8 bases. This CDR3 region has 12 residues. Germline V gene data show CDR1 as ENHRY and CDR2 as SYGVKD. Unmatched junction bases numbered 12, after V lost 10 bases and J lost 13 bases. The CDR3 nucleotides read TGTGCCAGTAGCGGGACGTACAATGAGCAGTACTTC. It encodes CASSGTYNEQYF.

CDR3 nucleotides: TGTGCCAGCAATCTCACAGGGTTCAGCAATGAGCAGTTCTTC. It specifies CASNLTGFSNEQFF. The J gene is TRBJ2-1, the V gene TRBV6-6, with D perhaps matching TRBD1 (6 bases). CDR1 and CDR2 from the germline V gene are MNHNY and SVGAGI (reference sequence). The length of the CDR3 is 14 residues. The V end lost 7 bases, the J end lost 6 bases, and 16 bases lay between the germline ends.

Ten or more counts support this clonotype. The chain employs TRBV18 and TRBJ1-1; TRBD1 might be the D (6 bases). This CDR3 contains 19 residues. Germline V gene data show CDR1 as KGHSH and CDR2 as LQKENI. Trimming stripped 2 bases from V and 0 bases from J, with 22 bases between. The CDR3 DNA is TGTGCCAGCTCACCAATGGGGCCAGTCCCGGGGGCTATGAACACTGAAGCTTTCTTT. It codes for CASSPMGPVPGAMNTEAFF. Based on the CDR3 plus reference TRBV18 and TRBJ1-1, the full variable domain is NAGVMQNPRHLVRRRGQEARLRCSPMKGHSHVYWYRQLPEEGLKFMVYLQKENIIDESGMPKERFSAEFPKEGPSILRIQQVVRGDSAAYFCASSPMGPVPGAMNTEAFFGQGTRLTVV.

This sequence joins TRBV5-1 and TRBJ2-6; the D gene is possibly TRBD1 (5 bases). CDR1 and CDR2 (germline): SGHRS, YFSETQ. CDR3 length equals 16 residues. V was shortened by 0 bases and J by 4 bases, with 11 bases between the two germline ends. The CDR3 here is CASSLAGSRGANVLTF. The CDR3 nucleotides are TGCGCCAGCAGCTTGGCAGGGTCGCGAGGGGCCAACGTCCTGACTTTC.